Reported below is one T cell receptor beta chain. Under the authors' procedure: Estimation of nucleated cell counts relied on the amplification of reference gene primers. Sequencing was performed with immunoSEQ multiplex PCR; in TCRdb, only in-frame clones are kept and a portion is missing. V and J calls and clone size are those listed in that table; D and trimming were worked out from the DNA. The top ten clones hold 4% of a sample with more than 110,000 clones, roughly 80% of them seen once. The data belong to a study of blood T cell repertoires in COVID-19. Study in general: Samples came from the United States, Italy and Spain, spanning acute and convalescent COVID-19. T cells, B-cell-depleted T cells, or PBMCs supplied cDNA or gDNA.

Germline CDR1 reads ENHRY; CDR2 reads SYGVKD. The CDR3 length is 13 residues. Trimming cost V 2 bases and J 8 bases, with 10 bases left between them. The receptor comes from a woman aged 55-75 years with acute or convalescent COVID-19. The rearrangement uses TRBV10-3 and TRBJ2-1; D is possibly TRBD1 (5 bases). Sequenced sample: peripheral blood. CDR3 DNA: TGTGCCATCAGTGAGCAGCTAGGGGATGAGCAGTTCTTC. This gives the protein CAISEQLGDEQFF.